The following is a T cell receptor (beta chain) sequence with its context. Its antigen is as yet unknown. This entry is derived from a study of identical twins. Donors uniformly comprised healthy Caucasians. Notes on the study in general: Invariant T cells like MAIT and iNKT could partly confound the zero-insertion analyses.

Germline CDR1 is DFQATT and CDR2 is SNEGSKA (reference sequence). CDR3 length equals 13 residues. Losses at the gene ends were 5 bases for V and 5 bases for J; bases not matched to a gene: 8. Each CDR3 protein gets one entry after TCRdb re-called the 5' RACE reads with MiXCR. The repertoire holds about 470,000 distinct CDR3 sequences, with 20% to 25% as singletons. The same specimen was also included in a second study, on T cells expressing NK-cell markers. This second study says: Source material for TCR beta repertoires consisted of sorted CD3+CD56+NKG2C+, CD3+CD56+NKG2C- and CD3+CD56-NKG2C+ T cells. The eight sequenced donors comprised seven who were HCMV-seropositive and one who was seronegative.

The specimen was CD4+ T cells sorted from blood. The TCR originated in a woman under 30 in good health. This rearrangement joins TRBV20-1 to TRBJ1-1, with 7 bases fitting TRBD1. This CDR3 is CSAGSQGYTEAFF. DNA for the CDR3: TGCAGTGCTGGATCACAGGGGTATACTGAAGCTTTCTTT.